This TCR beta chain was profiled in a study of blood T cell repertoires in COVID-19. The count of this clone is one. Source study methods: Amplification of reference gene primers was used by the study to estimate nucleated cell counts. TCRdb's table, derived via immunoSEQ multiplex PCR, lists solely in-frame clones and lacks some. V and J calls and clone size are those listed in that table; D and trimming were worked out from the DNA. Here the sample spans under 350,000 clones, roughly nine tenths being singletons. Cohort placement rested on clinical history that participants reported themselves. The CDR3 runs to 13 residues. Germline CDR1 SGHRS, CDR2 YFSETQ. Trimming removed 5 bases at V and 15 bases at J, with 21 bases between.

This chain links TRBV5-1 with TRBJ2-4, with a tentative D call TRBD1 (6 bases). This TCR derives from a man aged 55 to 70 who had recovered from COVID-19. The sample consisted of PBMCs or T cells enriched from blood (not recorded which). CDR3 sequence (DNA): TGCGCCAGCAGGTACCGAAACAGGGACCCCTGGTACTTC. Its translation: CASRYRNRDPWYF.